This T cell receptor (beta chain) was retrieved from a study of OX40 agonist ivuxolimab in advanced cancers. Patients with autoimmune history or systemic immunosuppression were excluded. Some clones are missing from TCRdb's copy, which holds only in-frame ones; the method was immunoSEQ multiplex PCR. This sample carries around 70,000 clones, around nine tenths of them seen once, and the ten largest clones take 5% to 7%. The sequence came from an adult with an advanced solid tumor such as melanoma, head and neck, liver or kidney cancer. The sample here was CD4+ or CD8+ T cells sorted from blood, taken in a trial of the OX40 agonist ivuxolimab.

The CDR3 coding sequence is TGCGCCAGCAGCCAAGATGAACTAACAGTACCTGGAAACACCATATATTTT. This translates into CASSQDELTVPGNTIYF. This chain joins TRBV4-1 and TRBJ1-3; unclear D gene. V was trimmed by 0 bases and J by 2 bases, leaving 14 bases between them. This CDR3 region has 17 residues. The germline V gene encodes CDR1 MGHRA and CDR2 YSYEKL.